The clone carrying this T cell receptor (beta chain) was picked up many times. As yet, its antigen is unknown. This sample is drawn from a study of T cells after yellow fever vaccination. Points from the study as a whole: Clones that expanded after primary vaccination mostly reappeared after the booster (approximately 96% CD4, 80% to 90% CD8).

Trimming took 2 bases from V and 10 from J, leaving 16 bases between them. CDR3 length equals 14 residues. The germline CDR1 and CDR2 sequences are SGHRS and YFSETQ. 5'RACE template switching generated TCR cDNA, adding a universal primer site and UMIs. TCRdb passed the 5' RACE reads through MiXCR, listing each CDR3 protein once. The profile shows more than 450,000 distinct CDR3 sequences, 21% of them singletons. The chain uses TRBV5-1 and TRBJ2-1, with D perhaps given as TRBD1 or TRBD2 (6 bases each). The source material was PBMCs, sampled roughly 23 days after the first yellow fever vaccination. The TCR sequence derives from a young man who received the YFV17D yellow fever vaccine. The CDR3 DNA is TGCGCCAGCAGCTTAGGGGGGCCAACGGTCGAGCAGTTCTTC. It encodes CASSLGGPTVEQFF.